The rows below give T cell receptor beta chains drawn from one sample of a study of blood T cells in healthy people across ages. MiXCR, run by TCRdb on the 5' RACE reads, gives a single entry per CDR3 protein. The sample has about 900,000 distinct CDR3 sequences, about 44% seen once. Material for sequencing was blood. The receptors were sampled from a man aged 25 to 45 in good health. Both conserved end residues are part of each CDR3. The D gene is left open where the match is weak. Some rows have no size entry. The others give once, few or many, or a class for an expanded clone.

j_call clone_size d_call v_call cdr3_aa cdr3_nt
TRBJ2-4 few . TRBV12-3/TRBV12-4 CASSFRGMAKNIQYF TGTGCCAGCAGTTTCAGGGGTATGGCCAAAAACATTCAGTACTTC
TRBJ1-2 . . TRBV24-1 CATSDFDSGYTF TGTGCCACCAGTGATTTTGACAGCGGCTACACCTTC
TRBJ2-3 . . TRBV25-1 CASSARGTAFWGTDTQYF TGTGCCAGCAGTGCCAGGGGGACTGCCTTCTGGGGCACAGATACGCAGTATTTT
TRBJ2-3 . . TRBV7-2 CASSLPSGIPRTDTQYF TGTGCCAGCAGCTTGCCCTCAGGGATTCCTCGCACAGATACGCAGTATTTT
TRBJ2-7 . . TRBV29-1 CSVSSGEQYF TGCAGCGTTTCGTCAGGCGAGCAGTACTTC
TRBJ2-3 few TRBD2 TRBV5-1 CASSPLAGKPDTQYF TGCGCCAGCAGCCCGCTAGCGGGGAAGCCAGATACGCAGTATTTT
TRBJ2-7 . . TRBV6-2/TRBV6-3 CASESHRTKTYEQYF TGTGCCAGCGAATCCCACCGGACAAAGACCTACGAGCAGTACTTC
TRBJ2-3 . . TRBV12-3/TRBV12-4 CPSSSATGRTDTQYF TGTCCCAGCAGTTCAGCGACCGGGAGAACAGATACGCAGTATTTT
TRBJ1-1 . . TRBV6-2/TRBV6-3 CASSQLPPGNAEAFF TGTGCCAGCAGTCAACTGCCGCCGGGGAACGCTGAAGCTTTCTTT
TRBJ1-2 . TRBD1 TRBV28 CASSFPGTDGYTF TGTGCCAGCAGTTTCCCCGGGACAGATGGCTACACCTTC
TRBJ2-1 . TRBD2 TRBV6-5 CASSYSGGGNNEQFF TGTGCCAGCAGTTACTCCGGGGGGGGAAACAATGAGCAGTTCTTC
TRBJ2-3 . . TRBV20-1 CSAHRLFGSPTDTQYF TGCAGTGCTCATCGGCTATTTGGGTCGCCCACAGATACGCAGTATTTT
TRBJ2-3 . . TRBV29-1 CSVEGAYRGADTQYF TGCAGCGTTGAAGGTGCGTATCGCGGGGCAGATACGCAGTATTTT
TRBJ1-1 . . TRBV27 CASRSARALPNTEAFF TGTGCCAGCAGATCGGCAAGGGCCCTCCCGAACACTGAAGCTTTCTTT
TRBJ1-3 . . TRBV2 CASSEARRPGGNTIYF TGTGCCAGCAGTGAAGCGCGGCGGCCCGGCGGAAACACCATATATTTT
TRBJ1-2 . . TRBV28 CAISVGCGYTF TGTGCCATCTCGGTTGGGTGTGGCTACACCTTC
TRBJ2-3 . . TRBV10-3 CAIRGASGTDTQYF TGTGCCATCAGGGGGGCTAGCGGCACAGATACGCAGTATTTT
TRBJ1-2 once . TRBV6-2/TRBV6-3 CASSDSSGNGYTF TGTGCCAGCAGTGACTCGTCAGGTAATGGCTACACCTTC
TRBJ2-5 few TRBD2 TRBV6-5 CASSYSGGGVETQYF TGTGCCAGCAGTTACTCGGGCGGGGGAGTTGAGACCCAGTACTTC
TRBJ2-1 . TRBD1 TRBV5-6 CASRTGTGEVVYEQFF TGTGCCAGCAGAACCGGGACAGGGGAGGTAGTATATGAGCAGTTCTTC
TRBJ2-5 . TRBD2 TRBV6-2/TRBV6-3 CASSYSRTSGITYQETQYF TGTGCCAGCAGTTACTCGAGGACTAGCGGGATTACGTACCAAGAGACCCAGTACTTC
TRBJ1-1 . . TRBV7-2 CASSLAGPTEAFF TGTGCCAGCAGCTTAGCAGGGCCCACTGAAGCTTTCTTT
TRBJ2-1 many . TRBV7-2 CASSLQGLGREQFF TGTGCCAGCAGCTTACAGGGTCTCGGTCGTGAGCAGTTCTTC
TRBJ2-3 . . TRBV28 CASSLWGRGRADTQYF TGTGCCAGCAGTTTATGGGGCAGGGGAAGGGCAGATACGCAGTATTTT
TRBJ2-1 . TRBD1 TRBV29-1 CSVERDRGPNELFF TGCAGCGTTGAAAGAGACAGGGGGCCCAATGAGCTGTTCTTC
TRBJ1-1 few . TRBV28 CASTTYGRGRLTEAFF TGTGCCAGCACCACCTACGGTCGGGGAAGACTAACTGAAGCTTTCTTT
TRBJ1-1 few . TRBV7-8 CASASRQNTEAFF TGTGCCAGTGCAAGCCGGCAGAACACTGAAGCTTTCTTT
TRBJ1-4 . . TRBV24-1 CATSEQINEKLFF TGTGCCACCAGTGAGCAGATAAATGAAAAACTGTTTTTT
TRBJ2-7 . . TRBV2 CASNRFYEQYF TGTGCCAGCAACAGGTTCTACGAGCAGTACTTC
TRBJ2-5 . TRBD1 TRBV7-9 CASATGQETQYF TGTGCCAGCGCGACAGGGCAAGAGACCCAGTACTTC
TRBJ1-5 . TRBD1 TRBV27 CASRQRGLNQPQHF TGTGCCAGCAGACAAAGGGGGCTCAATCAGCCCCAGCATTTT
TRBJ1-2 . . TRBV6-2/TRBV6-3 CASRYRDNDGYTF TGTGCCAGCAGATACAGGGATAACGATGGCTACACCTTC
TRBJ2-3 . . TRBV10-3 CAISELGGLTDTQYF TGTGCCATCAGTGAGTTGGGGGGGCTCACGGATACGCAGTATTTT
TRBJ1-4 . . TRBV10-3 CAPNSAGVLTNEKLFF TGTGCCCCCAACTCAGCCGGCGTTCTTACTAATGAAAAACTGTTTTTT
TRBJ1-2 few . TRBV7-2 CASSFSPSGGNYGYTF TGTGCCAGCAGCTTTTCCCCCTCCGGGGGAAACTATGGCTACACCTTC
TRBJ2-5 few . TRBV4-1 CASSPGWVRGETQYF TGCGCCAGCAGCCCTGGGTGGGTTCGAGGAGAGACCCAGTACTTC
TRBJ2-7 . . TRBV20-1 CSAQDIQGAYEQYF TGCAGTGCTCAAGACATCCAGGGTGCATACGAGCAGTACTTC
TRBJ1-2 . . TRBV20-1 CSATTGLGGYTF TGCAGTGCTACAACAGGGTTGGGAGGCTACACCTTC
TRBJ1-2 few . TRBV29-1 CSVEVARYGYTF TGCAGCGTTGAAGTGGCAAGATATGGCTACACCTTC
TRBJ2-4 . . TRBV2 CASSEMAPARNIQYF TGTGCCAGCAGTGAAATGGCACCAGCCAGAAACATTCAGTACTTC
TRBJ2-7 once TRBD1 TRBV29-1 CSVTGGRAEQYF TGCAGCGTCACAGGGGGTAGGGCCGAGCAGTACTTC
TRBJ1-5 . . TRBV12-3/TRBV12-4 CASNSRGRGQPQHF TGTGCCAGCAACAGCCGGGGAAGGGGTCAGCCCCAGCATTTT
TRBJ1-2 . TRBD1 TRBV6-5 CASTKTGGVYGYTF TGTGCCAGCACTAAGACAGGGGGTGTCTATGGCTACACCTTC
TRBJ1-1 . TRBD1 TRBV12-3/TRBV12-4 CASSVGTGDRKPFF TGTGCCAGCAGTGTAGGGACAGGAGATCGTAAGCCTTTCTTT
TRBJ2-4 . . TRBV5-1 CASSSGRENIQYF TGCGCCAGCAGCTCAGGACGGGAAAACATTCAGTACTTC
TRBJ2-7 many TRBD2 TRBV3-1 CASSLGLAGVSYEQYF TGTGCCAGCAGCCTGGGACTAGCGGGGGTCTCCTACGAGCAGTACTTC
TRBJ2-5 many TRBD1 TRBV15 CATSRDGTEETQYF TGTGCCACCAGCAGGGACGGGACAGAAGAGACCCAGTACTTC
TRBJ2-1 . TRBD2 TRBV2 CASSEDPFISGGHSYNEQFF TGTGCCAGCAGTGAAGACCCCTTTATTAGCGGGGGCCACTCCTACAATGAGCAGTTCTTC
TRBJ1-6 . . TRBV5-1 CASSLVGVSRTYNSPLHF TGCGCCAGCAGCTTGGTCGGGGTCAGTCGGACCTATAATTCACCCCTCCACTTT
TRBJ1-6 few . TRBV4-2 CASSQLDSPRRSPLHF TGTGCCAGCAGCCAATTGGACAGCCCCCGGAGATCACCCCTCCACTTT
TRBJ1-1 . TRBD1 TRBV6-2/TRBV6-3 CASSYSQGGAFF TGTGCCAGCAGTTACTCACAGGGGGGAGCTTTCTTT
TRBJ2-7 once . TRBV27 CACSWSGNGYEQYF TGTGCCTGCAGTTGGTCCGGGAATGGCTACGAGCAGTACTTC
TRBJ1-6 many . TRBV4-1 CASSQTPGPLHF TGCGCCAGCAGCCAAACTCCCGGACCCCTCCACTTT
TRBJ1-3 once . TRBV20-1 CSADKDTGNTIYF TGCAGTGCCGACAAGGACACTGGAAACACCATATATTTT
TRBJ2-1 . TRBD1 TRBV7-9 CASRGQYYNEQFF TGTGCCAGCAGGGGACAGTACTACAATGAGCAGTTCTTC